Each of the 7 T cell receptor beta chains below was sequenced from the same sample in a study of response to subunit inactivated influenza vaccine. TCRdb re-derived calls from the RT-PCR reads in MiXCR, one entry per CDR3 protein. The sample has under 550,000 distinct CDR3 sequences; 7.5% to 8.5% are singletons. Sequences were derived from PBMCs from blood, sampled roughly 24 months after vaccination. The receptors derive from a man between 50 and 75 years old who received an inactivated influenza vaccine.

This clonotype was seen a few times. This sequence may be a read error, since a much larger clone differs from it by one base. The genes are TRBV18 and TRBJ2-5; D is undetermined. This CDR3 spans 12 amino acids. Germline-derived CDR1 and CDR2 are KGHSH and LQKENI. V was cut by 2 bases and J by 3 bases, with 4 bases left in between. CDR3 region: CASSPGKETQYF. CDR3 coding DNA: TGTGCCAGCTCACCAGGGAAAGAGACCCAGTACTTC.

This chain uses TRBV7-3 with TRBJ2-6; possibly TRBD1 for D (6 bases). The V gene lost 5 bases and the J gene lost 4 bases, with 18 bases spanning the gap. Germline V lookup: CDR1 SGHTA, CDR2 FQGTGA. The CDR3 totals 17 residues. CDR3 protein: CASSPTSTGSGANVLTF. In DNA, the CDR3 is TGTGCCAGCAGCCCAACCTCAACAGGGTCCGGGGCCAACGTCCTGACTTTC.

The chain joins TRBV7-2 to TRBJ2-7; D is possibly TRBD1 or TRBD2 (6 bases each). CDR1 and CDR2 (germline): SGHTA, FQGNSA. Trimming stripped 5 bases from V and 4 bases from J, with 21 bases between. The length of the CDR3 is 16 residues. CDR3: CASSQNPGGHRYEQYF. CDR3 coding DNA: TGTGCCAGCAGCCAGAATCCCGGGGGCCATCGGTACGAGCAGTACTTC. The variable domain in full, with the rest retrieved from reference TRBV7-2 and TRBJ2-7, is GAGVSQSPSNKVTEKGKDVELRCDPISGHTALYWYRQSLGQGLEFLIYFQGNSAPDKSGLPSDRFSAERTGGSVSTLTIQRTQQEDSAVYLCASSQNPGGHRYEQYFGPGTRLTVT.

This clonotype has just a few counts. The V gene is TRBV20-1, the J gene TRBJ1-5, with no clear D. Trimming shortened V by 3 bases and J by 2 bases, and 8 bases separated the two germline ends. The germline V gene encodes CDR1 DFQATT and CDR2 SNEGSKA (reference sequence). The CDR3 runs 13 residues. The CDR3 coding sequence is TGCAGTGCTAGTCTCAGTCGCAATCAGCCCCAGCATTTT. Its translation is CSASLSRNQPQHF.

The J gene is TRBJ2-1, the V gene TRBV11-3; D remains unclear. Germline CDR1 reads SGHNT; CDR2 reads YENEEA. V lost 0 bases and J lost 5, with 8 bases in between. CDR3 length equals 14 residues. The CDR3: CASSLEGVDNEQFF. CDR3 nucleotide sequence: TGTGCCAGCAGCTTAGAAGGAGTTGACAATGAGCAGTTCTTC.

This chain links TRBV5-4 with TRBJ2-7, with 9 positions matching TRBD1. The CDR3 totals 16 residues. Looked up from germline, CDR1 is SGHNT and CDR2 is YYREEE (reference sequence). The ends lost 4 bases at V and 2 bases at J; junction bases unmatched: 10. The CDR3 region has the DNA TGTGCCAGCAGCCGGAAGGACAGGGGAGATCCCTACGAGCAGTACTTC. Translated: CASSRKDRGDPYEQYF.

The rearrangement links TRBV30 to TRBJ2-3; 7 bases fit TRBD2. After removal of 7 bases from V and 10 bases from J, the junction contained 5 bases not matched to a gene. The length of the CDR3 is 10 residues. Germline CDR1 reads GTSNPN; CDR2 reads SVGIG (reference sequence). The CDR3 DNA sequence: TGTGCCTTGGGGACTACGGCGCAGTATTTT. Protein sequence: CALGTTAQYF.